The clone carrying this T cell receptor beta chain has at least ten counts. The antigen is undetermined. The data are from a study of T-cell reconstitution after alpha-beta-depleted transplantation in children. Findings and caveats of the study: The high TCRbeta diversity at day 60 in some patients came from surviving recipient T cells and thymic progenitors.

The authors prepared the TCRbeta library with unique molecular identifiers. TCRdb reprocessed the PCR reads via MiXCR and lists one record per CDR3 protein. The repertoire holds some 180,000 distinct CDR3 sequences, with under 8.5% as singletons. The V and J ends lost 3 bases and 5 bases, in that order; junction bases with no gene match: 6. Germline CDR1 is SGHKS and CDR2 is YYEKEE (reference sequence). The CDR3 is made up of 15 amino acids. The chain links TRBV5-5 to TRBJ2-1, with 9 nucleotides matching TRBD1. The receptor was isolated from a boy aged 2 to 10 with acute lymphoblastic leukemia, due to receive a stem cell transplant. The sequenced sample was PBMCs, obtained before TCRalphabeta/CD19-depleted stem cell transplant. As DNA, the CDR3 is TGTGCCAGCAGCTCCGGGACAGGGTTGCACAATGAGCAGTTCTTC. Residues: CASSSGTGLHNEQFF.